A selection of T cell receptor beta chains follows, all from one sample in a study of blood T cell repertoires in COVID-19. Assay used: immunoSEQ multiplex PCR; TCRdb lists only in-frame clones, some missing. The sample lists over 250,000 clones, more than 90% seen once, with 2% to 3% in the top ten. Material for sequencing was peripheral blood. Source of these receptors: a person aged 18 to 35 with COVID-19, enrolled during active disease. CDR3s include the opening cysteine and the closing phenylalanine or tryptophan. Each record gives: J gene, V gene, D gene, CDR3 protein, CDR3 DNA. D genes are given only for firm matches.

TRBJ1-5	TRBV5-8	.	CASSWGQFNQPQHF	TGTGCCAGCAGCTGGGGGCAGTTTAATCAGCCCCAGCATTTT
TRBJ2-7	TRBV6-2/TRBV6-3	TRBD1	CASSCLFWTGGGEEQYF	TGTGCCAGCAGTTGCCTCTTTTGGACAGGGGGGGGTGAAGAGCAGTACTTC
TRBJ1-2	TRBV12-3/TRBV12-4	TRBD1	CASSQMWDRGYTF	TGTGCCAGCAGTCAAATGTGGGACAGGGGCTACACCTTC
TRBJ1-4	TRBV28	.	CASSQPPGVQNEKLFF	TGTGCCAGCAGTCAACCCCCCGGGGTCCAAAATGAAAAACTGTTTTTT
TRBJ1-1	TRBV19	TRBD1	CASLRAGGANTEAFF	TGTGCCTCCCTCAGAGCAGGGGGCGCGAACACTGAAGCTTTCTTT
TRBJ2-1	TRBV10-2	TRBD2	CASSPLAGSYNEQFF	TGCGCCAGCAGTCCCCTAGCGGGCTCCTACAATGAGCAGTTCTTC
TRBJ2-6	TRBV27	.	CASSWGAGANVLTF	TGTGCCAGCAGTTGGGGCGCTGGGGCCAACGTCCTGACTTTC
TRBJ2-6	TRBV6-2/TRBV6-3	TRBD1	CASSPGQAKIVAGANVLTF	TGTGCCAGCAGCCCTGGACAGGCTAAGATTGTAGCTGGGGCCAACGTCCTGACTTTC
TRBJ1-5	TRBV7-8	.	CASSARTDSNQPQHF	TGTGCCAGCAGCGCCAGGACAGATAGCAATCAGCCCCAGCATTTT
TRBJ2-7	TRBV9	TRBD1	CASSSTGGLYEQYF	TGTGCCAGCAGCTCGACAGGGGGTCTCTACGAGCAGTACTTC
TRBJ2-1	TRBV11-2	.	CASSFQAVRSGNEQFF	TGTGCCAGCAGCTTCCAGGCCGTAAGGAGCGGCAATGAGCAGTTCTTC